A selection of T cell receptor beta chains follows, all from one sample in a study of T cells in Graves' hyperthyroidism and ophthalmopathy. TCRdb re-analysed the multiplex PCR reads in MiXCR, keeping a single row per CDR3 protein. Here the sample spans hundreds of thousands of distinct CDR3 sequences, roughly 14% being singletons. The sequenced sample was blood. Every receptor here comes from a man younger than 35 with Graves' ophthalmopathy. Each CDR3 is given with its conserved first and last residue. The D gene is left open where the match is weak. Rows may omit the clone size; those that give it use once, few, many or a size class.

d_gene: -; j_gene: TRBJ2-7; v_gene: TRBV6-1; abundance: many; CDR3nt: TGTGCCAGCAGCCTAACCGCGGGGTCATCCTACGAGCAGTACTTC; CDR3aa: CASSLTAGSSYEQYF
d_gene: -; j_gene: TRBJ2-3; v_gene: TRBV20-1; abundance: few; CDR3nt: TGCAGTGCTAGAGTCCACGGGGGCCCTAGCACAGATACGCAGTATTTT; CDR3aa: CSARVHGGPSTDTQYF
d_gene: -; j_gene: TRBJ1-2; v_gene: TRBV15; abundance: few; CDR3nt: TGTGCCACCAGCAGAGATCGGTCGGAGTTGGACGATGGCTACACCTTC; CDR3aa: CATSRDRSELDDGYTF
d_gene: -; j_gene: TRBJ2-1; v_gene: TRBV6-5; abundance: few; CDR3nt: TGTGCCAGCAGTTACGATCCAAGAACCTCCTACAATGAGCAGTTCTTC; CDR3aa: CASSYDPRTSYNEQFF
d_gene: -; j_gene: TRBJ1-6; v_gene: TRBV6-1; abundance: many; CDR3nt: TGTGCCAGCAGTTGGCGCTCCTATAATTCACCCCTCCACTTT; CDR3aa: CASSWRSYNSPLHF
d_gene: -; j_gene: TRBJ2-2; v_gene: TRBV3-1; abundance: few; CDR3nt: TGTGCCAGCAGTCAAAATAGGGGGAACACCGGGGAGCTGTTTTTT; CDR3aa: CASSQNRGNTGELFF
d_gene: TRBD1; j_gene: TRBJ2-1; v_gene: TRBV11-2; abundance: many; CDR3nt: TGTGCCAGCAGCTTAGAAGGGACAGGGGGACTCCAGCAGTTCTTC; CDR3aa: CASSLEGTGGLQQFF
d_gene: -; j_gene: TRBJ1-2; v_gene: TRBV6-2/TRBV6-3; abundance: many; CDR3nt: TGTGCCAGCAGCGACCATAACTATGGCTACACCTTC; CDR3aa: CASSDHNYGYTF
d_gene: -; j_gene: TRBJ1-3; v_gene: TRBV20-1; abundance: many; CDR3nt: TGCAGTGCTAGATGGGACATCGGAAACACCATATATTTT; CDR3aa: CSARWDIGNTIYF
d_gene: TRBD1; j_gene: TRBJ2-1; v_gene: TRBV12-3/TRBV12-4; abundance: few; CDR3nt: TGCGCCAGCAGTGAGTCGGGACAGGGAGGCAATGAGCAGTTCTTC; CDR3aa: CASSESGQGGNEQFF
d_gene: TRBD1; j_gene: TRBJ2-2; v_gene: TRBV19; abundance: few; CDR3nt: TGTGCCACATGGACAGGGGTACTCGCGTTGGACACCGGGGAGCTGTTTTTT; CDR3aa: CATWTGVLALDTGELFF
d_gene: -; j_gene: TRBJ2-7; v_gene: TRBV11-2; abundance: many; CDR3nt: TGTGCCAGCAGCTTCCCCAGACTAGAGCAGTACTTC; CDR3aa: CASSFPRLEQYF
d_gene: -; j_gene: TRBJ1-1; v_gene: TRBV15; abundance: many; CDR3nt: TGTGCCACCAGCCCGGGGCTGTTGAGAGGGAACACTGAAGCTTTCTTT; CDR3aa: CATSPGLLRGNTEAFF
d_gene: TRBD2; j_gene: TRBJ2-2; v_gene: TRBV5-1; abundance: many; CDR3nt: TGCGCCAGCAGCACGGGACTAGCGGGAGTCACCGGGGAGCTGTTTTTT; CDR3aa: CASSTGLAGVTGELFF
d_gene: -; j_gene: TRBJ2-2; v_gene: TRBV29-1; abundance: many; CDR3nt: TGCAGCGCGTGGAAAACCGGGGAGCTGTTTTTT; CDR3aa: CSAWKTGELFF
d_gene: -; j_gene: TRBJ2-5; v_gene: TRBV11-3; abundance: -; CDR3nt: TGTGCCAGCAGCTACGGTGCGGTCCAGTACTTC; CDR3aa: CASSYGAVQYF
d_gene: TRBD1; j_gene: TRBJ1-2; v_gene: TRBV13; abundance: many; CDR3nt: TGTGCCAGCAGCTTATGGGGACAGACTAACTATGGCTACACCTTC; CDR3aa: CASSLWGQTNYGYTF
d_gene: -; j_gene: TRBJ1-5; v_gene: TRBV19; abundance: -; CDR3nt: TGTGCCAGTAGGGAGATGGAAGGCAATCAGCCCCAGCATTTT; CDR3aa: CASREMEGNQPQHF
d_gene: TRBD2; j_gene: TRBJ2-1; v_gene: TRBV7-7; abundance: many; CDR3nt: TGTGCTAGCAGCCCCCGGGCGGGACTAGCGGGAGCGATGAATGAGCAGTTCTTC; CDR3aa: CASSPRAGLAGAMNEQFF
d_gene: -; j_gene: TRBJ1-4; v_gene: TRBV6-6; abundance: many; CDR3nt: TGTGCCAGCAGTTACGGCGCAACTAATGAAAAACTGTTTTTT; CDR3aa: CASSYGATNEKLFF
d_gene: TRBD2; j_gene: TRBJ2-3; v_gene: TRBV11-2; abundance: many; CDR3nt: TGTGCCAGCAGCCCCGGGACTAGGCGGGGTACGCAGTATTTT; CDR3aa: CASSPGTRRGTQYF
d_gene: -; j_gene: TRBJ1-1; v_gene: TRBV6-2/TRBV6-3; abundance: -; CDR3nt: TGTGCCAGCAGTCCCCGACAGGCCAACACTGAAGCTTTCTTT; CDR3aa: CASSPRQANTEAFF
d_gene: -; j_gene: TRBJ1-3; v_gene: TRBV19; abundance: few; CDR3nt: TGTGCCACAAACGCAGGCTCTGGAAACACCATATATTTT; CDR3aa: CATNAGSGNTIYF
d_gene: -; j_gene: TRBJ2-7; v_gene: TRBV6-5; abundance: many; CDR3nt: TGTGCCAGCAGTTACTCTTCACCCCGGGACGGCACCTACGAGCAGTACTTC; CDR3aa: CASSYSSPRDGTYEQYF
d_gene: -; j_gene: TRBJ2-2; v_gene: TRBV12-3/TRBV12-4; abundance: -; CDR3nt: TGTGCCAGCACCCAGCTGACAGAGGGCACCGGGGAGCTGTTTTTT; CDR3aa: CASTQLTEGTGELFF
d_gene: -; j_gene: TRBJ2-7; v_gene: TRBV7-9; abundance: many; CDR3nt: TGTGCCAGCACTCTGGGGGGCTACGAGCAGTACTTC; CDR3aa: CASTLGGYEQYF
d_gene: TRBD2; j_gene: TRBJ2-5; v_gene: TRBV3-1; abundance: many; CDR3nt: TGTGCCAGCAGCCAAGGGTTCGGCGGGAGATTGAAGACCCAGTACTTC; CDR3aa: CASSQGFGGRLKTQYF
d_gene: -; j_gene: TRBJ1-1; v_gene: TRBV24-1; abundance: many; CDR3nt: TGTGCCACCAGTGAGGCGGTGAACACTGAAGCTTTCTTT; CDR3aa: CATSEAVNTEAFF
d_gene: -; j_gene: TRBJ2-1; v_gene: TRBV20-1; abundance: many; CDR3nt: TGCAGTGCTACTTTGCCAGGTAAAGGGGATGAGCAGTTCTTC; CDR3aa: CSATLPGKGDEQFF
d_gene: TRBD1; j_gene: TRBJ1-5; v_gene: TRBV6-1; abundance: many; CDR3nt: TGTGCCAGCAGTGATCGACAGGGCGGACAGCCCCAGCATTTT; CDR3aa: CASSDRQGGQPQHF
d_gene: -; j_gene: TRBJ2-2; v_gene: TRBV11-3; abundance: many; CDR3nt: TGTGCCAGCAGCTCCTGGGGCCCGTCCGGGGAGCTGTTTTTT; CDR3aa: CASSSWGPSGELFF
d_gene: -; j_gene: TRBJ1-1; v_gene: TRBV11-1; abundance: many; CDR3nt: TGTGCCAGCAGCGAAAGGCCCGGGAACACTGAAGCTTTCTTT; CDR3aa: CASSERPGNTEAFF
d_gene: TRBD2; j_gene: TRBJ2-3; v_gene: TRBV20-1; abundance: -; CDR3nt: TGCAGTGCGAGACTAGCGGGGAGCACAGATACGCAGTATTTT; CDR3aa: CSARLAGSTDTQYF
d_gene: TRBD1; j_gene: TRBJ1-5; v_gene: TRBV7-2; abundance: many; CDR3nt: TGTGCCAGCAGCTATCAGGGGGAACAGCCCCAGCATTTT; CDR3aa: CASSYQGEQPQHF
d_gene: -; j_gene: TRBJ1-6; v_gene: TRBV20-1; abundance: few; CDR3nt: TGCAGTCGGGAGCTTCTGGGCATAAATTCACCCCTCCACTTT; CDR3aa: CSRELLGINSPLHF
d_gene: TRBD1; j_gene: TRBJ2-5; v_gene: TRBV20-1; abundance: many; CDR3nt: TGCAGTGCGAAGGGGACAGGGCGCCAAGAGACCCAGTACTTC; CDR3aa: CSAKGTGRQETQYF
d_gene: -; j_gene: TRBJ1-1; v_gene: TRBV9; abundance: few; CDR3nt: TGTGCCAGCAGCGTAGGGGCCAGGAAGAACACTGAAGCTTTCTTT; CDR3aa: CASSVGARKNTEAFF
d_gene: TRBD1; j_gene: TRBJ1-1; v_gene: TRBV27; abundance: -; CDR3nt: TGTGCCAGCAGTTTATCCGGTTATGAGGGGGCAAGGAACACTGAAGCTTTCTTT; CDR3aa: CASSLSGYEGARNTEAFF
d_gene: TRBD1; j_gene: TRBJ1-1; v_gene: TRBV6-1; abundance: -; CDR3nt: TGTGCCAGCAGTCACCACAGGGGAACTGAAGCTTTCTTT; CDR3aa: CASSHHRGTEAFF
d_gene: -; j_gene: TRBJ2-2; v_gene: TRBV7-8; abundance: -; CDR3nt: TGTGCCAGCAGCGCGACAGCCTCGAACACCGGGGAGCTGTTTTTT; CDR3aa: CASSATASNTGELFF
d_gene: TRBD1; j_gene: TRBJ2-1; v_gene: TRBV24-1; abundance: many; CDR3nt: TGTGCCACCAGTGAAGGGGGCGCGTGGTACTCCTACAATGAGCAGTTCTTC; CDR3aa: CATSEGGAWYSYNEQFF
d_gene: TRBD1; j_gene: TRBJ1-2; v_gene: TRBV5-1; abundance: many; CDR3nt: TGCGCCAGCAGACCCTCGGGACAGACAATCGGCTACACCTTC; CDR3aa: CASRPSGQTIGYTF
d_gene: -; j_gene: TRBJ1-5; v_gene: TRBV2; abundance: many; CDR3nt: TGTGCCAGCAGGGAAGGGTACGGACAGCCCCAGCATTTT; CDR3aa: CASREGYGQPQHF
d_gene: -; j_gene: TRBJ1-6; v_gene: TRBV3-1; abundance: -; CDR3nt: TGTGCCAGCAGCCAACCAGGGAATTCACCCCTCCACTTT; CDR3aa: CASSQPGNSPLHF
d_gene: -; j_gene: TRBJ1-1; v_gene: TRBV11-2; abundance: many; CDR3nt: TGTGCCAGCAGCTTCCAGGGATTAGGCACTGAAGCTTTCTTT; CDR3aa: CASSFQGLGTEAFF